This is a list of T cell receptor beta chains from one sample in a study of T cells in localized non-small cell lung cancer. Produced via immunoSEQ multiplex PCR; TCRdb's table is partial and in-frame only. This table holds roughly 48,000 clones, around 82% found once. Source: PBMCs, taken before any cancer treatment. These receptors originate from a woman aged 35 to 69 with stage II lung adenocarcinoma. Both conserved end residues are trimmed from each CDR3. Not all rows give a size; the values are once, few, many and, for expanded clones, a class.

v_call | clone_size | cdr3_aa
TRBV27 | . | ASSFGAAGQETQY
TRBV6-1 | . | ASSTGTASYEQY
TRBV11-2 | . | ASSFGQGYEQY
TRBV5-1 | . | ASSLAPVGNTEAF
TRBV9 | . | ASSALQGAGSPLH
TRBV7-9 | . | ASSLIPGRPSEEQY
TRBV6-1 | few | ASSARQRPGNQPQH
TRBV19 | . | ASSFGQASSYEQY
TRBV4-2 | . | ASSQSSGGASTDTQY
TRBV29-1 | . | SVPATGNTGELF
TRBV30 | . | AWSEAGLDHGGTQY
TRBV5-6 | . | ASSSARGLANEKLF
TRBV2 | . | AGSLRGEEDEKLF
TRBV27 | . | ASSLSGSEQY
TRBV7-3 | . | ASSLKVGGTEAF
TRBV10-1 | . | ASSGNSGGFGDTQY
TRBV14 | . | ASSLLGRSFQETQY
TRBV15 | . | ATLERQSTDTQY
TRBV6-1 | . | ASNGPEDNSPLH
TRBV7-9 | . | ASSLDGWDTGELF
TRBV6-6 | . | ASVGTSTNEKLF
TRBV28 | . | ASSLMDRENTEAF
TRBV5-1 | . | ASSLTGSSYEQY
TRBV18 | . | ASSPATATWDGYT
TRBV28 | . | ASEKTSGTSSYNEQF
TRBV2 | once | ASSESMGRVNEQF
TRBV18 | . | ASSPDRGGTEAF
TRBV5-1 | . | ASSEGGQAHNEQF
TRBV11-2 | . | ASSPRQGSTGELF
TRBV7-8 | . | ASSLVAGNTEAF
TRBV5-1 | . | ASSYPGGGETQY
TRBV15 | once | ATSRNRGQGNTIY
TRBV29-1 | . | SVEGQGLGYT
TRBV11-3 | . | ASSLAEYNEQF
TRBV10-2 | . | ASSEPPGAGEAF
TRBV4-3 | . | ASSQDRLAGSTFRF
TRBV6-5 | . | ASSYRQGTGELF
TRBV29-1 | . | STTGGSYTGELF
TRBV7-9 | . | ASSFTLAGTDTQY
TRBV6-5 | medium-sized | ASSHYDRSGTEAF
TRBV9 | . | ASSGSGGAVYGYT
TRBV19 | . | ASSSTGISGANVLT
TRBV12-5 | . | ASAWGDRVYEQY
TRBV6-1 | . | AGEDTGRTEAF
TRBV10-3 | . | AITTGGPGETQY
TRBV19 | . | ASSSQYRTGDTAPNYGYT
TRBV10-1 | once | ASSLSGGVDEQF
TRBV19 | . | ASSPRTGGSYEQY
TRBV5-1 | . | ASSRQGGNQPQH
TRBV6-5 | . | ASSYSFTRPNEQF
TRBV5-6 | . | ASSLADRGGYT
TRBV7-9 | . | ASQAPLGAQGREQY
TRBV15 | . | ATSRDRQGGYT
TRBV7-2 | . | ASSLRSTSTDTQY
TRBV7-9 | . | ASSAWDRGGYGYT
TRBV6-4 | . | ASSPTSGGGDEQY
TRBV9 | . | ASSVAPEPRNTEAF
TRBV5-5 | . | ASSPWTVRTEAF